Sequencing of this T cell receptor (beta chain) was carried out in a study of T cell repertoires in cytomegalovirus infection. This clonotype has at least ten counts. Its specificity is not known. Whole-study findings and limits: HLA-C-restricted CMV clonotypes gave the most frequent clonotype in two of eight donors.

TCRdb used MiXCR to reprocess the reads, holding one entry per CDR3 protein. The profile shows roughly 230,000 distinct CDR3 sequences, about 15% of them singletons. The origin of this receptor is a human donor in good health (CMV status not recorded). Some clones in this sample may be carry-over from other donors' samples. What was sequenced was CD8+ T cells from PBMCs.

The CDR3 sequence: CASSYRPYGGTGAEAFF. The CDR3 bases are TGTGCCAGCAGTTATCGACCATACGGAGGGACAGGGGCTGAAGCTTTCTTT. This chain connects TRBV6-5 to TRBJ1-1, with TRBD1 identical over 10 bases. Per the germline V gene, CDR1 is MNHEY and CDR2 is SVGAGI. The CDR3 sequence is 17 residues long. V shed 3 bases and J 6 bases; nucleotides not matched to a gene: 13.